This T cell receptor (beta chain) was captured in a study of blood T cell repertoires in COVID-19. CDR1 and CDR2 from the germline V gene are MNHEY and SVGAGI. Deletions cut 6 bases from V and 1 base from J, with 9 bases between. CDR3 length equals 13 residues. Source study methods: Amplified reference gene primers provided the basis for estimating nucleated cell counts. The protocol was immunoSEQ multiplex PCR, while the TCRdb copy is restricted to in-frame clones and leaves out a portion. V, J and clone size reflect that table, while D and trimming were determined from the DNA. Among roughly 36,000 clones listed, 75% to 85% were seen once.

The sequencing input was peripheral blood. This sequence was found in a man between 60 and 75 years old with active COVID-19. This chain connects TRBV6-5 to TRBJ2-5, with a weak D call TRBD2 (6 bases). The CDR3 DNA sequence: TGTGCCAGCAGGGGTAGCGGCCAAGAGACCCAGTACTTC. It codes for CASRGSGQETQYF.